This record covers a single TCR beta chain. Antigen unknown. TCRdb reprocessed the 5' RACE reads and reports one entry per CDR3 protein, with no DNA. The sample totals 300,000 to 500,000 distinct CDR3 sequences. This specimen comes from a study of T cells expressing NK-cell markers. Looking at the study overall: The eight sequenced donors comprised seven who were HCMV-seropositive and one who was seronegative.

The CDR3 is 17 residues long. CDR1 and CDR2 (germline): KGHDR, SFDVKD. Whole-study results and caveats: No clear determination of HCMV specificity was made for expanded NKG2C+ T cell clones.

Sequenced material: blood T cells: a sorted CD56 or NKG2C T cell subset, CD4+ or CD8+ T cells, or bulk PBMC T cells (not recorded which). The genes are TRBV24-1 and TRBJ2-2; as DNA is missing, the TRBD1 call by TCRdb cannot be tested. This clonotype was sampled from a woman in her 50s in good health. CDR3 protein: CATSDLNPGPHTGELFF.